A selection of T cell receptor beta chains follows, all from one sample in a study of human T cells and chemical hapten exposure. TCRdb passed the RACE reads through MiXCR, listing each CDR3 protein once. The table records 25,000 to 35,000 distinct CDR3 sequences, approximately 6% of them present only once. The material was whole blood, obtained in connection with sensitization to the hapten diphenylcyclopropenone (DPC). These receptors all stem from a man aged 25-45 years with alopecia areata. Some clones in this sample may be carry-over from other donors' samples. The CDR3 runs from the conserved cysteine through the conserved F or W. D genes are given only for firm matches. Some rows have no size entry. The others give once, few or many, or a class for an expanded clone.

v_call,j_call,d_call,clone_size,cdr3_aa,cdr3_nt
TRBV4-1,TRBJ1-1,NA,many,CASSQGERYTEAFF,TGCGCCAGCAGCCAAGGAGAAAGGTACACTGAAGCTTTCTTT
TRBV5-4,TRBJ2-1,NA,many,CASSVTWGAYNEQFF,TGTGCCAGCAGCGTTACTTGGGGCGCCTACAATGAGCAGTTCTTC
TRBV7-8,TRBJ1-4,TRBD1,many,CASSPAGTGYNEKLFF,TGTGCCAGCAGCCCCGCCGGGACAGGATATAATGAAAAACTGTTTTTT
TRBV6-5,TRBJ2-1,TRBD2,many,CASSYSTTSGFNEQFF,TGTGCCAGCAGTTACTCGACGACTAGCGGCTTCAATGAGCAGTTCTTC
TRBV2,TRBJ1-3,TRBD1,NA,CASSGQGYNTIYF,TGTGCCAGCAGTGGACAGGGATACAACACCATATATTTT
TRBV6-2/TRBV6-3,TRBJ1-1,NA,many,CASLAGEVTEAFF,TGTGCCAGCTTGGCAGGGGAGGTCACTGAAGCTTTCTTT
TRBV5-1,TRBJ2-2,TRBD1,many,CASKATGDTGELFF,TGCGCCAGCAAGGCTACAGGGGACACCGGGGAGCTGTTTTTT
TRBV20-1,TRBJ2-1,TRBD2,many,CSRLAGGHNEQFF,TGCAGTAGACTAGCGGGAGGGCACAATGAGCAGTTCTTC
TRBV7-9,TRBJ2-2,NA,few,CASLRSDTGELFF,TGTGCCAGCCTGAGGAGTGACACCGGGGAGCTGTTTTTT
TRBV12-3/TRBV12-4,TRBJ1-3,NA,many,CASSPLVGAGNTIYF,TGTGCCAGCAGTCCCCTGGTAGGGGCAGGAAACACCATATATTTT
TRBV19,TRBJ1-2,NA,many,CASSTSSANYGYTF,TGTGCCAGTAGTACCAGCTCAGCTAACTATGGCTACACCTTC
TRBV5-6,TRBJ2-1,TRBD1,many,CASSFPDRGQNEQFF,TGTGCCAGCAGCTTCCCGGACAGGGGGCAGAATGAGCAGTTCTTC
TRBV9,TRBJ2-7,NA,many,CASSSFSGALYEQYF,TGTGCCAGCAGCTCCTTCTCCGGCGCCCTATACGAGCAGTACTTC
TRBV20-1,TRBJ2-7,TRBD2,few,CSAPTSGSSYEQYF,TGCAGTGCGCCCACTAGCGGTAGCTCCTACGAGCAGTACTTC
TRBV20-1,TRBJ1-4,NA,many,CSAPEPGVYEKLFF,TGCAGTGCCCCTGAACCAGGGGTGTATGAAAAACTGTTTTTT
TRBV6-5,TRBJ1-1,NA,many,CASSYGQDTEAFF,TGTGCCAGCAGTTACGGGCAAGACACTGAAGCTTTCTTT
TRBV27,TRBJ2-2,TRBD1,NA,CASSSLAGTGGTGELFF,TGTGCCAGCAGTTCATTGGCCGGGACAGGGGGCACCGGGGAGCTGTTTTTT
TRBV7-9,TRBJ2-7,TRBD1,many,CASSLPEGQNEQYF,TGTGCCAGCAGCTTACCCGAGGGACAGAACGAGCAGTACTTC
TRBV4-3,TRBJ1-2,NA,many,CASSQFSSYGYTF,TGCGCCAGCAGCCAATTTTCAAGCTATGGCTACACCTTC
TRBV4-1,TRBJ1-1,NA,many,CASSQRGEFVTEAFF,TGCGCCAGCAGCCAAAGGGGGGAGTTTGTGACTGAAGCTTTCTTT
TRBV6-4,TRBJ2-2,NA,many,CASSDSAQSNTGELFF,TGTGCCAGCAGTGACTCGGCACAGTCCAACACCGGGGAGCTGTTTTTT
TRBV29-1,TRBJ1-1,NA,many,CSAVDRMNTEAFF,TGCAGCGCCGTAGACAGGATGAACACTGAAGCTTTCTTT
TRBV6-6,TRBJ1-1,TRBD1,many,CASSYSGQGSFEAFF,TGTGCCAGCAGTTATTCAGGACAGGGGTCTTTTGAAGCTTTCTTT
TRBV7-2,TRBJ2-7,NA,many,CASSSGAGDYYEQYF,TGTGCCAGCAGCTCTGGGGCAGGGGATTACTACGAGCAGTACTTC
TRBV5-1,TRBJ1-2,TRBD1,many,CASSLDGQGHYGYTF,TGCGCCAGCAGCTTGGACGGACAGGGCCACTATGGCTACACCTTC
TRBV6-1,TRBJ2-7,NA,NA,CAVQGGYEQYF,TGTGCCGTACAGGGTGGCTACGAGCAGTACTTC
TRBV2,TRBJ1-5,NA,many,CASSSGARNQPQHF,TGTGCCAGCAGTTCCGGGGCCCGCAATCAGCCCCAGCATTTT
TRBV4-3,TRBJ2-2,TRBD2,many,CASSRTSGEVTGELFF,TGCGCCAGCAGCCGAACTAGCGGGGAGGTCACCGGGGAGCTGTTTTTT
TRBV5-1,TRBJ2-2,TRBD2,many,CASSFVSGLAATGELFF,TGCGCCAGCAGCTTCGTCTCGGGACTAGCGGCCACCGGGGAGCTGTTTTTT
TRBV7-9,TRBJ2-5,TRBD2,many,CASGVSPGGRETQYF,TGTGCCAGCGGGGTCTCTCCGGGAGGCAGGGAGACCCAGTACTTC
TRBV12-3/TRBV12-4,TRBJ2-3,TRBD2,many,CASSSRTSGRPDTQYF,TGTGCCAGCAGTTCGCGGACTAGCGGGAGACCAGATACGCAGTATTTT
TRBV9,TRBJ2-5,TRBD2,many,CASSLRLAGAETQYF,TGTGCCAGCAGCCTAAGACTAGCGGGGGCTGAGACCCAGTACTTC
TRBV6-6,TRBJ2-7,TRBD2,many,CASVGRDSSYEQYF,TGTGCCAGCGTCGGGAGGGACTCTTCCTACGAGCAGTACTTC
TRBV5-1,TRBJ2-5,TRBD2,many,CASRPGLAGETQYF,TGCGCCAGCAGGCCCGGACTAGCGGGGGAGACCCAGTACTTC
TRBV4-3,TRBJ1-2,NA,many,CASSQDRDLGYTF,TGCGCCAGCAGCCAAGACAGGGACTTGGGCTACACCTTC
TRBV12-5,TRBJ2-7,TRBD1,many,CASGAGTGREQYF,TGTGCTAGTGGGGCCGGGACAGGACGCGAGCAGTACTTC
TRBV7-9,TRBJ2-2,TRBD1,many,CASSPTGGAKTGELFF,TGTGCCAGCAGCCCTACAGGGGGCGCGAAAACCGGGGAGCTGTTTTTT
TRBV12-3/TRBV12-4,TRBJ1-2,NA,few,CASSLSSPNYGYTF,TGTGCCAGCAGTTTATCTAGCCCTAACTATGGCTACACCTTC
TRBV6-2/TRBV6-3,TRBJ2-2,TRBD2,many,CASSVPLGGRSRRSNTGELFF,TGTGCCAGCAGTGTTCCTTTAGGCGGGAGGTCGAGGAGGTCGAACACCGGGGAGCTGTTTTTT
TRBV29-1,TRBJ2-7,NA,many,CSVEVPSYEQYF,TGCAGCGTTGAAGTCCCCTCCTACGAGCAGTACTTC
TRBV19,TRBJ2-1,TRBD2,many,CASSPYSGTYYNEQFF,TGTGCCAGTAGTCCCTATAGCGGGACCTACTACAATGAGCAGTTCTTC